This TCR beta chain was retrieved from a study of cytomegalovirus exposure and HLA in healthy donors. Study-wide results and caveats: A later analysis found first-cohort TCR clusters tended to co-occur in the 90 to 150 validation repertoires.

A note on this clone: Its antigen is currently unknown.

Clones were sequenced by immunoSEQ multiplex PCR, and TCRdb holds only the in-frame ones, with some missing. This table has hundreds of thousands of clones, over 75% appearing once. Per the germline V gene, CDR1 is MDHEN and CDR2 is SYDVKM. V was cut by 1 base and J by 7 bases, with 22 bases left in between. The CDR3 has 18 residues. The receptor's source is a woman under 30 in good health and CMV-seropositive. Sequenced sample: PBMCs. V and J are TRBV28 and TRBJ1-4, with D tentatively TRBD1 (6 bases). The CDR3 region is CASSLSLPQGIDGEKLFF. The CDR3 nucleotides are TGTGCCAGCAGTTTATCTCTTCCACAGGGAATCGATGGTGAAAAACTGTTTTTT.